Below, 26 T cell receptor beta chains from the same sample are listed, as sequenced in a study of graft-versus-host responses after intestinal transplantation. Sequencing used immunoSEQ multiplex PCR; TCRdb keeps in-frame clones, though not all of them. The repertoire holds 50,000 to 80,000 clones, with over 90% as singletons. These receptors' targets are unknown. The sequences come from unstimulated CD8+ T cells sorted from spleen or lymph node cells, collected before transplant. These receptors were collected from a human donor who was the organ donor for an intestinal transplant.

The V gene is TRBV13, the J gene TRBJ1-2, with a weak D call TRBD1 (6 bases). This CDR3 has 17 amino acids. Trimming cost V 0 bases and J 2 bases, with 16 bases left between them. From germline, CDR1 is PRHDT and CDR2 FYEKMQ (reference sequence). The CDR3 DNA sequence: TGTGCCAGCAGCTTAGGAACTTCGACAGGACCGAACTATGGCTACACCTTC. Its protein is CASSLGTSTGPNYGYTF.

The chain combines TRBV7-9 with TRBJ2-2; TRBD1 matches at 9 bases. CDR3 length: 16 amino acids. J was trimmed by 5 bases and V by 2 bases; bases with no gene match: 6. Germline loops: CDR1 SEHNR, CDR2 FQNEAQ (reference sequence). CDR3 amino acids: CASSLPTGTGTGELFF. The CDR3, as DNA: TGTGCCAGCAGCTTACCCACCGGGACAGGGACCGGGGAGCTGTTTTTT.

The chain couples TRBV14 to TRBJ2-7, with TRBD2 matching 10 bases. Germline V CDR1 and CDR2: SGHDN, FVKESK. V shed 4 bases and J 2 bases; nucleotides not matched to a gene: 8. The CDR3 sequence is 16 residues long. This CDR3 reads CASSLLAGGPAYEQYF. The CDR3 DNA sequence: TGTGCCAGCAGCCTTTTAGCGGGAGGACCGGCCTACGAGCAGTACTTC.

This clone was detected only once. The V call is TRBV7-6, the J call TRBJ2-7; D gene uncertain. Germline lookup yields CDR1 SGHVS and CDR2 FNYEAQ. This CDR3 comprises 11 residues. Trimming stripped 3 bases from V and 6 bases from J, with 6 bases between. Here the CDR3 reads CASSFGTEQYF. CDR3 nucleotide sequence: TGTGCCAGCAGCTTCGGTACCGAGCAGTACTTC.

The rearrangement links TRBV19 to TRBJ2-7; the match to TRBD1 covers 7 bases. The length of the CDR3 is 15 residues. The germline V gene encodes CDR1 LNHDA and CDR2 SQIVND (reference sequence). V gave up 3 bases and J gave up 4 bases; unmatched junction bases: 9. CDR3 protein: CASSITTGPTYEQYF. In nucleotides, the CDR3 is TGTGCCAGTAGTATCACGACAGGGCCCACATACGAGCAGTACTTC.

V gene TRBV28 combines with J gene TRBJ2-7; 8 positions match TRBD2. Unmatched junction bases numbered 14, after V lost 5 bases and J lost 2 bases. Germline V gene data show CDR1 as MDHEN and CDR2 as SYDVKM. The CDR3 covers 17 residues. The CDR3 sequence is CASSPTSGTSPPYEQYF. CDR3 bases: TGTGCCAGCAGTCCTACCTCCGGGACTAGTCCGCCCTACGAGCAGTACTTC.

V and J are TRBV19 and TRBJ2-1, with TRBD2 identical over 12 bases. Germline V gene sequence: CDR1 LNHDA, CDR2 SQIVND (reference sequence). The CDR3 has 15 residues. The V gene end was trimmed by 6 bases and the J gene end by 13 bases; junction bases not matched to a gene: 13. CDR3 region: CASSITVSSGRGQFF. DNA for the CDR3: TGTGCCAGTAGCATTACGGTGTCTAGCGGGAGGGGCCAGTTCTTC. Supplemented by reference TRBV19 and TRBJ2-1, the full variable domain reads DGGITQSPKYLFRKEGQNVTLSCEQNLNHDAMYWYRQDPGQGLRLIYYSQIVNDFQKGDIAEGYSVSREKKESFPLTVTSAQKNPTAFYLCASSITVSSGRGQFFGPGTRLTVL.

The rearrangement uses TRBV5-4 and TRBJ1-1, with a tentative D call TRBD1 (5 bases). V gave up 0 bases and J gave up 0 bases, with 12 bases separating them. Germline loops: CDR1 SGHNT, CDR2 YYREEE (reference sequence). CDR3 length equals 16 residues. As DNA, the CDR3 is TGTGCCAGCAGCTTGGAAATTGGGGGGGTGAACACTGAAGCTTTCTTT. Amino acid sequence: CASSLEIGGVNTEAFF. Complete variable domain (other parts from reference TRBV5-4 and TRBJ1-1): ETGVTQSPTHLIKTRGQQVTLRCSSQSGHNTVSWYQQALGQGPQFIFQYYREEENGRGNFPPRFSGLQFPNYSSELNVNALELDDSALYLCASSLEIGGVNTEAFFGQGTRLTVV.

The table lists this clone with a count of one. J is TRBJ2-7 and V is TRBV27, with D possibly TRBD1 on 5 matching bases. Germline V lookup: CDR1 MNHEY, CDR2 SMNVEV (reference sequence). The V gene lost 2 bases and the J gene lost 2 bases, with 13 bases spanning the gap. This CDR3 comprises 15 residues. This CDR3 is CASSLRRQGPYEQYF. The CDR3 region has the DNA TGTGCCAGCAGTTTACGGCGTCAGGGCCCCTACGAGCAGTACTTC.

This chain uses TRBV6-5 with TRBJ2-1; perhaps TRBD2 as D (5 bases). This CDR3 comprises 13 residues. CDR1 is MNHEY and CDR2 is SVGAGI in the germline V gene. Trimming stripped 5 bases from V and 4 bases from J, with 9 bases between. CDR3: CASSSRGYNEQFF. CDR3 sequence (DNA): TGTGCCAGCAGTAGCCGGGGTTACAATGAGCAGTTCTTC.

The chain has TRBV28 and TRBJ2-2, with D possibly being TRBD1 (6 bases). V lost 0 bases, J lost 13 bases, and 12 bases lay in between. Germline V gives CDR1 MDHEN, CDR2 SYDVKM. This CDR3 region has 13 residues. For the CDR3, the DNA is TGTGCCAGCAGTTTATGGTCTGGGGGCGTGCTGTTTTTT. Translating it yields CASSLWSGGVLFF.

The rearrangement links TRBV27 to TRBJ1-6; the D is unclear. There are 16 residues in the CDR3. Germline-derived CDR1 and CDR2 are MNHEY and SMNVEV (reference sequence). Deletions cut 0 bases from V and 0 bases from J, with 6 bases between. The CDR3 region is CASSLSGSSYNSPLHF. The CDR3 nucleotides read TGTGCCAGCAGTTTATCGGGGAGCTCCTATAATTCACCCCTCCACTTT.

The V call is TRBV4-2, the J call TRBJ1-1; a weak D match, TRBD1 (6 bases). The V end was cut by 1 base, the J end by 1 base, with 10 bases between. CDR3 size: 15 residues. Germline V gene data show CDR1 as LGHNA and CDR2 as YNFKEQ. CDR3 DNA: TGTGCCAGCAGCCAAGTTACAGGGCGGAACACTGAAGCTTTCTTT. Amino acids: CASSQVTGRNTEAFF.

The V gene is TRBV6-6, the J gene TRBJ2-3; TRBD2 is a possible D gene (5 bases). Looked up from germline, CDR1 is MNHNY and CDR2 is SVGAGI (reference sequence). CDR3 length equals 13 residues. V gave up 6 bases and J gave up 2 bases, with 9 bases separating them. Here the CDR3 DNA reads TGTGCCAGCAGAACGGGGATCACAGATACGCAGTATTTT. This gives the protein CASRTGITDTQYF.

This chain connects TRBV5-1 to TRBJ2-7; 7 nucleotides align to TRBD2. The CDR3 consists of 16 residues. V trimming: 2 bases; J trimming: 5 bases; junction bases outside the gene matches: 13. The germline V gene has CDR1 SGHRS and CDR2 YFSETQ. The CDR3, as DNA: TGCGCCAGCAGCTTAATAAGAGCGGGACCCCTTAACGAGCAGTACTTC. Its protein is CASSLIRAGPLNEQYF.

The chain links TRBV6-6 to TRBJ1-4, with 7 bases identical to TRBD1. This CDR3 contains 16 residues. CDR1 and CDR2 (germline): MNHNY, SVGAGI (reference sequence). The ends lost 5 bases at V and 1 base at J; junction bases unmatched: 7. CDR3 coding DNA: TGTGCCAGCAGTAACAGGGGTACAGTAACTAATGAAAAACTGTTTTTT. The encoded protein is CASSNRGTVTNEKLFF.

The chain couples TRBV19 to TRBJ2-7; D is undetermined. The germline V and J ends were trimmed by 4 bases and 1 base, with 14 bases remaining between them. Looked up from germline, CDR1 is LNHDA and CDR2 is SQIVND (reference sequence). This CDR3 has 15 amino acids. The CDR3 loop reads CASSTSLPASYEQYF. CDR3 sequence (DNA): TGTGCCAGTAGTACCTCACTACCGGCATCCTACGAGCAGTACTTC. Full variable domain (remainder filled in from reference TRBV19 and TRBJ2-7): DGGITQSPKYLFRKEGQNVTLSCEQNLNHDAMYWYRQDPGQGLRLIYYSQIVNDFQKGDIAEGYSVSREKKESFPLTVTSAQKNPTAFYLCASSTSLPASYEQYFGPGTRLTVT.

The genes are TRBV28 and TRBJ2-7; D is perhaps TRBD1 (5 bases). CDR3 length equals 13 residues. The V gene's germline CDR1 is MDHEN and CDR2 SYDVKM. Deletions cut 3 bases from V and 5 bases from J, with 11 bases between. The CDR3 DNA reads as TGTGCCAGCAGTTTGGGCACAGGCGACGAGCAGTACTTC. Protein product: CASSLGTGDEQYF.

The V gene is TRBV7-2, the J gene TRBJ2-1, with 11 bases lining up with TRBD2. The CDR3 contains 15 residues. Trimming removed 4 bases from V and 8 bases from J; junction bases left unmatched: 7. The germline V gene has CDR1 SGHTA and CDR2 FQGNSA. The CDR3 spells CASSSRTSGWYEQFF. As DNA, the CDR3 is TGTGCCAGCAGCTCTCGGACTAGCGGGTGGTATGAGCAGTTCTTC.

As DNA, the CDR3 is TGCGCCAGCAGCTTGGGTGGCAGGGCGCCTAACTATGGCTACACCTTC. Translating it yields CASSLGGRAPNYGYTF. The gene calls are TRBV5-1 and TRBJ1-2, with a possible D match to TRBD1 (5 bases). Trimming shortened V by 0 bases and J by 0 bases, and 12 bases separated the two germline ends. CDR1 is SGHRS and CDR2 is YFSETQ in the germline V gene. The CDR3 sequence is 16 residues long.

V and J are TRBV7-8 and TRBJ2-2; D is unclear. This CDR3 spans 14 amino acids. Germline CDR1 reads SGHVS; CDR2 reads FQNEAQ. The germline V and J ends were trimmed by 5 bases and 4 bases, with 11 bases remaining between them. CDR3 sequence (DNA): TGTGCCAGCAGCCCCTTTATCTCCACCGGGGAGCTGTTTTTT. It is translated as CASSPFISTGELFF. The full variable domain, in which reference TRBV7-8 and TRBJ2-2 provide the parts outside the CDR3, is GAGVSQSPRYKVAKRGQDVALRCDPISGHVSLFWYQQALGQGPEFLTYFQNEAQLDKSGLPSDRFFAERPEGSVSTLKIQRTQQEDSAVYLCASSPFISTGELFFGEGSRLTVL.

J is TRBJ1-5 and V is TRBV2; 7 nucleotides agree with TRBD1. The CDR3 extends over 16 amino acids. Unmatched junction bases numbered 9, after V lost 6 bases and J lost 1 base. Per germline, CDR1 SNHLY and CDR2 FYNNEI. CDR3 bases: TGTGCCAGCAGGGAATTGAACAGGGGCAGCAATCAGCCCCAGCATTTT. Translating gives CASRELNRGSNQPQHF.

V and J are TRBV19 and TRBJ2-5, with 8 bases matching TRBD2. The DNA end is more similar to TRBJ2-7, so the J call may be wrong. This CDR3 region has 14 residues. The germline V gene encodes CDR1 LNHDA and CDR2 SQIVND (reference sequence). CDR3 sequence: CASRLAETSYEQYF. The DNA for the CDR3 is TGTGCCAGTAGACTAGCGGAGACCTCCTACGAGCAGTACTTC.

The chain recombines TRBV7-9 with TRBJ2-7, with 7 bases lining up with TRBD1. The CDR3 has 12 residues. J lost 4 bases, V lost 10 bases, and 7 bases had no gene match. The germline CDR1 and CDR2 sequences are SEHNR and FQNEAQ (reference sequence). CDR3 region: CATRDSLYEQYF. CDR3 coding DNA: TGTGCCACCCGGGACAGTCTGTACGAGCAGTACTTC.

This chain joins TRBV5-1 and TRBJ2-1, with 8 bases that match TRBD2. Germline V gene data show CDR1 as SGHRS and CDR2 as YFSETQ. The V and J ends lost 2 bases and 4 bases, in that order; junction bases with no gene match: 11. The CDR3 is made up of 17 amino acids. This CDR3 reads CASSLGRGGPYYNEQFF. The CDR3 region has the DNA TGCGCCAGCAGCTTAGGCCGCGGGGGGCCCTATTACAATGAGCAGTTCTTC.

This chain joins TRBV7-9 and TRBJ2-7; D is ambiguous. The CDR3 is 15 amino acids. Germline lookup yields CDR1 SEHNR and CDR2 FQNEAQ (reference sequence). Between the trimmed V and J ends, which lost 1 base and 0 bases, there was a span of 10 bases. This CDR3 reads CASSLEGTVSYEQYF. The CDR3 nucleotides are TGTGCCAGCAGCTTAGAAGGTACAGTCTCCTACGAGCAGTACTTC. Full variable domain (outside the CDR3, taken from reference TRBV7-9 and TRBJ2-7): DTGVSQNPRHKITKRGQNVTFRCDPISEHNRLYWYRQTLGQGPEFLTYFQNEAQLEKSRLLSDRFSAERPKGSFSTLEIQRTEQGDSAMYLCASSLEGTVSYEQYFGPGTRLTVT.